The rows below give T cell receptor beta chains drawn from one sample of a study of PD-1 blockade in classical Hodgkin lymphoma. Generated by immunoSEQ multiplex PCR, the TCRdb table keeps only in-frame clones and is missing some. Of about 52,000 clones in the sample, roughly 86% are singletons; the top ten hold approximately 7%. The sequences come from peripheral blood mononuclear cells (PBMCs), collected before the fourth cycle of nivolumab. The receptors stem from a human donor with classical Hodgkin lymphoma. CDR3s include the opening cysteine and the closing phenylalanine or tryptophan. The D gene is left open where the match is weak. Only some rows state a clone size, as once, few, many or a class for expanded clones.

d_gene	v_gene	j_gene	abundance	CDR3aa	CDR3nt
NA	TRBV25-1	TRBJ1-4	NA	CASSVAGAATNEKLFF	TGTGCCAGCAGTGTAGCAGGCGCCGCAACTAATGAAAAACTGTTTTTT
NA	TRBV7-2	TRBJ1-5	NA	CASSSGISNQPQHF	TGTGCCAGCAGCTCAGGGATTAGCAATCAGCCCCAGCATTTT
NA	TRBV27	TRBJ2-1	NA	CASSPLRVVDNEQFF	TGTGCCAGCAGTCCCCTAAGGGTGGTTGACAATGAGCAGTTCTTC
NA	TRBV25-1	TRBJ1-4	NA	CASSDGEKLFF	TGTGCCAGCAGTGATGGAGAAAAACTGTTTTTT
TRBD2	TRBV4-1	TRBJ2-5	few	CASSPLAGVVGETQYF	TGCGCCAGCAGCCCACTAGCGGGAGTTGTGGGGGAGACCCAGTACTTC
TRBD2	TRBV7-6	TRBJ2-7	NA	CASSLVARGGATVYEQYF	TGTGCCAGCAGCTTAGTGGCCCGGGGGGGCGCGACCGTTTACGAGCAGTACTTC
NA	TRBV4-2	TRBJ1-4	few	CASSQDLAEKLFF	TGTGCCAGCAGCCAAGATCTCGCCGAAAAACTGTTTTTT
NA	TRBV6-6	TRBJ1-2	NA	CASTASETEGYYGYTF	TGTGCCAGCACGGCTAGCGAGACAGAAGGTTACTATGGCTACACCTTC
NA	TRBV19	TRBJ2-7	NA	CASSYSGITEQYF	TGTGCCAGTAGTTACTCCGGCATTACTGAGCAGTACTTC
NA	TRBV25-1	TRBJ2-5	NA	CASSEDYTIQETQYF	TGTGCCAGCAGTGAGGACTATACGATTCAAGAGACCCAGTACTTC
NA	TRBV19	TRBJ1-2	NA	CASSSGAGADYGYTF	TGTGCCAGTAGTAGTGGTGCAGGGGCAGACTATGGCTACACCTTC
TRBD1	TRBV27	TRBJ2-7	NA	CASRRQGNIYEQYF	TGTGCCAGCAGGCGACAGGGAAATATCTACGAGCAGTACTTC
NA	TRBV11-2	TRBJ1-4	NA	CASSLGTRQRNEKLFF	TGTGCCAGCAGCTTAGGGACACGGCAACGGAATGAAAAACTGTTTTTT
NA	TRBV6-1	TRBJ1-5	NA	CASSERRVSGNQPQHF	TGTGCCAGCAGTGAAAGGAGGGTAAGCGGCAATCAGCCCCAGCATTTT
TRBD2	TRBV19	TRBJ2-3	NA	CASSSGTSGGTDTQYF	TGTGCCAGTAGTTCCGGGACTAGCGGGGGGACAGATACGCAGTATTTT
TRBD1	TRBV19	TRBJ2-5	NA	CASTEGQGRETQYF	TGTGCCAGTACCGAGGGACAGGGGCGAGAGACCCAGTACTTC
NA	TRBV18	TRBJ2-5	NA	CASSPRKTYQETQYF	TGTGCCAGCTCACCGCGAAAGACTTACCAAGAGACCCAGTACTTC
NA	TRBV25-1	TRBJ2-1	NA	CASSESRLTRIRNEQFF	TGTGCCAGCAGTGAATCTAGACTCACTCGTATCCGGAATGAGCAGTTCTTC
TRBD2	TRBV11-2	TRBJ2-7	once	CASSLGGSAAEQYF	TGTGCCAGCAGCTTGGGAGGGAGCGCCGCCGAGCAGTACTTC
TRBD1	TRBV28	TRBJ2-4	NA	CASNPGQVNIQYF	TGTGCCAGCAACCCGGGACAGGTGAACATTCAGTACTTC
TRBD1	TRBV5-4	TRBJ1-1	NA	CASSTRQGMNTEAFF	TGTGCCAGCAGCACACGACAGGGAATGAACACTGAAGCTTTCTTT
TRBD2	TRBV4-1	TRBJ2-7	NA	CASSQAFPSGGSYEQYF	TGCGCCAGCAGCCAAGCGTTCCCTAGCGGGGGGTCCTACGAGCAGTACTTC
NA	TRBV19	TRBJ2-2	NA	CASSIIRDFTGELFF	TGTGCCAGTAGTATCATTCGGGATTTTACCGGGGAGCTGTTTTTT
TRBD2	TRBV7-3	TRBJ2-3	NA	CASSLGELAGKDTQYF	TGTGCCAGCAGCTTAGGGGAACTAGCGGGAAAAGATACGCAGTATTTT
NA	TRBV5-1	TRBJ2-7	few	CASSPPGSYEQYF	TGCGCCAGCAGCCCCCCCGGGAGTTACGAGCAGTACTTC
NA	TRBV5-1	TRBJ1-2	NA	CASSLAPTEIYGYTF	TGCGCCAGCAGCTTGGCCCCGACAGAGATCTATGGCTACACCTTC
TRBD2	TRBV5-4	TRBJ2-3	once	CASSASGGTDTQYF	TGTGCCAGCAGCGCTAGCGGGGGGACAGATACGCAGTATTTT
NA	TRBV6-4	TRBJ2-6	NA	CASSVAGALSGANVLTF	TGTGCCAGCAGTGTTGCGGGGGCTCTCTCTGGGGCCAACGTCCTGACTTTC
NA	TRBV4-3	TRBJ1-1	NA	CASSQVTTVNTEAFF	TGCGCCAGCAGCCAAGTTACGACGGTGAACACTGAAGCTTTCTTT
NA	TRBV5-6	TRBJ1-3	NA	CASSFRTYSGNTIYF	TGTGCCAGCAGCTTCCGGACCTACTCTGGAAACACCATATATTTT
TRBD1	TRBV6-5	TRBJ2-5	NA	CASRTGGGETQYF	TGTGCCAGCAGGACAGGGGGGGGAGAGACCCAGTACTTC
NA	TRBV12-2	TRBJ2-3	NA	CASRFVPRDRATDTQYF	TGTGCAAGTCGCTTTGTCCCCCGGGACAGGGCTACAGATACGCAGTATTTT
NA	TRBV28	TRBJ1-2	NA	CASEGGQGLYYGYTF	TGTGCCAGCGAGGGGGGCCAGGGTTTATACTATGGCTACACCTTC
TRBD1	TRBV19	TRBJ1-1	NA	CARGTGNTEAFF	TGTGCCAGGGGGACAGGGAACACTGAAGCTTTCTTT
NA	TRBV28	TRBJ2-7	NA	CASSLDGSYEQYF	TGTGCCAGCAGTTTAGACGGGTCCTACGAGCAGTACTTC
NA	TRBV27	TRBJ2-3	NA	CASSRTRLVAADTQYF	TGTGCCAGCAGTAGAACAAGACTAGTCGCCGCAGATACGCAGTATTTT
NA	TRBV7-2	TRBJ2-7	NA	CASSPGSYEQYF	TGTGCCAGCAGTCCTGGCTCCTACGAGCAGTACTTC
NA	TRBV27	TRBJ2-7	few	CASSPSGGSSYEQYF	TGTGCCAGCAGTCCTTCCGGGGGTAGCTCCTACGAGCAGTACTTC
NA	TRBV11-3	TRBJ2-7	NA	CASSSGAVTGEQYF	TGTGCCAGCAGTTCGGGGGCTGTCACCGGCGAGCAGTACTTC
NA	TRBV4-2	TRBJ2-7	NA	CASSQGKLYEQYF	TGTGCCAGCAGCCAAGGAAAACTTTACGAGCAGTACTTC
NA	TRBV11-2	TRBJ2-2	NA	CASSLDGTSGELFF	TGTGCCAGCAGCTTAGATGGAACATCCGGGGAGCTGTTTTTT
TRBD2	TRBV7-9	TRBJ2-5	NA	CASSTRRTSGAQYQETQYF	TGTGCCAGCAGCACTCGGAGAACTAGCGGGGCCCAGTACCAAGAGACCCAGTACTTC
NA	TRBV5-1	TRBJ2-1	NA	CASSLGDRIHGGEQFF	TGCGCCAGCAGCTTGGGGGACCGCATCCACGGGGGTGAGCAGTTCTTC
TRBD2	TRBV29-1	TRBJ2-7	NA	CSVRGGQAGGYNEQYF	TGCAGCGTCCGGGGAGGACAAGCGGGAGGGTACAACGAGCAGTACTTC
TRBD1	TRBV5-4	TRBJ1-1	NA	CASSSGQGRSGTEAFF	TGTGCCAGCAGCTCGGGACAGGGGAGATCGGGGACTGAAGCTTTCTTT
NA	TRBV6-1	TRBJ1-1	NA	CASSAAGSAEAFF	TGTGCCAGCAGTGCGGCAGGGTCGGCTGAAGCTTTCTTT
TRBD1	TRBV27	TRBJ1-5	NA	CASRPDRGGNQPQHF	TGTGCCAGCAGACCAGACAGGGGTGGCAATCAGCCCCAGCATTTT
NA	TRBV20-1	TRBJ1-1	NA	CSARVRSGAFF	TGCAGTGCTAGAGTACGGAGTGGAGCTTTCTTT